What follows are 14 T cell receptor beta chains derived from one specimen sequenced in a study of control samples from healthy donors and cancer patients. TCRdb's table, derived via immunoSEQ multiplex PCR, lists solely in-frame clones and lacks some. The table has about 150,000 clones, roughly 93% seen once; the top ten hold 5.8%. Sequencing was performed on blood. The receptors originated from a man aged 18 to 30 in good health.

The V call is TRBV29-1, the J call TRBJ1-4, with 7 nucleotides matching TRBD1. The ends lost 7 bases at V and 4 bases at J; junction bases unmatched: 6. The CDR3 length is 13 residues. Germline assignment: CDR1 SQVTM and CDR2 ANQGSEA. CDR3 region: CSGKAGGNEKLFF. CDR3 nucleotides: TGCAGCGGGAAGGCAGGGGGTAATGAAAAACTGTTTTTT.

The chain has TRBV5-6 and TRBJ2-2; D may match TRBD1 or TRBD2 (5 bases each). The CDR3 is made up of 16 amino acids. V was pared by 2 bases and J by 4 bases, with 15 bases between. Looked up from germline, CDR1 is SGHDT and CDR2 is YYEEEE. CDR3 sequence (DNA): TGTGCCAGCAGCTTAGCGGCGAAGGGGAGCACCGGGGAGCTGTTTTTT. Translated: CASSLAAKGSTGELFF.

As for this clone: Other DNA variants within this sample encode the same CDR3. The chain employs TRBV7-2 and TRBJ1-3; D might be TRBD1 (5 bases). CDR3 size: 15 residues. Trimming stripped 4 bases from V and 1 base from J, with 11 bases between. Germline V gives CDR1 SGHTA, CDR2 FQGNSA. CDR3: CASSSRQGSGNTIYF. CDR3 DNA: TGTGCCAGCAGCTCCCGTCAGGGTTCTGGAAACACCATATATTTT.

The chain couples TRBV14 to TRBJ2-7; a possible D gene is TRBD2 (7 bases). The germline V gene encodes CDR1 SGHDN and CDR2 FVKESK. V lost 3 bases and J 7 bases, leaving 34 bases between the germline ends. This CDR3 is 20 amino acids long. DNA for the CDR3: TGTGCCAGCAGCCACGGGGACGGCGGGGGCGGGACAATCACAAGGTGGGAGCAGTACTTC. It is translated as CASSHGDGGGGTITRWEQYF.

This clone was observed once. This chain joins TRBV6-5 and TRBJ2-7, with a tentative D call TRBD1 (5 bases). V shed 2 bases and J shed 3 bases, with 11 bases lying between them. The length of the CDR3 is 14 residues. Germline CDR1 and CDR2: MNHEY and SVGAGI. CDR3 nucleotides: TGTGCCAGCAGTTACGGGCAGGGTTTCTACGAGCAGTACTTC. Amino acids: CASSYGQGFYEQYF.

This chain links TRBV4-1 with TRBJ2-7, with a weak D call TRBD1 (5 bases). The CDR3 has 15 amino acids. Trimming took off 0 bases at V and 3 bases at J, with 12 bases between the two ends. The germline V gene has CDR1 MGHRA and CDR2 YSYEKL. CDR3 sequence reads: CASSQDKGRDYEQYF. In DNA, the CDR3 is TGCGCCAGCAGCCAAGATAAGGGCAGGGACTACGAGCAGTACTTC.

V is TRBV7-8 and J is TRBJ1-1; the D gene is possibly TRBD1 (5 bases). Germline lookup yields CDR1 SGHVS and CDR2 FQNEAQ. V was trimmed by 5 bases and J by 0 bases, leaving 19 bases between them. The CDR3 is 17 amino acids. Here the CDR3 reads CASSRWGGREMNTEAFF. DNA of the CDR3: TGTGCCAGCAGCAGGTGGGGGGGACGAGAGATGAACACTGAAGCTTTCTTT.

The chain combines TRBV27 with TRBJ2-7; 7 bases agree with TRBD2. Germline V CDR1 and CDR2: MNHEY, SMNVEV (reference sequence). This CDR3 has 14 residues. With V trimmed by 8 bases and J by 6 bases, 13 bases remained unmatched. CDR3 sequence: CASELRRGRAEQYF. DNA for the CDR3: TGTGCCAGCGAACTAAGGCGCGGGAGAGCCGAGCAGTACTTC.

V is TRBV9 and J is TRBJ2-7; TRBD1 agrees at 7 bases. The CDR3 contains 13 residues. V lost 3 bases and J lost 6; bases outside the gene matches: 6. From germline, CDR1 is SGDLS and CDR2 YYNGEE. The CDR3 loop is CASSATGTGEQYF. The CDR3 DNA reads as TGTGCCAGCAGCGCGACAGGGACGGGCGAGCAGTACTTC.

The chain joins TRBV9 to TRBJ1-6, with D unresolved. CDR1 is SGDLS, CDR2 YYNGEE, per germline. V was trimmed by 0 bases and J by 5 bases, leaving 9 bases between them. The CDR3 consists of 15 residues. CDR3 DNA: TGTGCCAGCAGCGTAGATGGAGGGAATAATTCACCCCTCCACTTT. Protein product: CASSVDGGNNSPLHF. The whole variable domain, filled in from reference TRBV9 and TRBJ1-6, reads DSGVTQTPKHLITATGQRVTLRCSPRSGDLSVYWYQQSLDQGLQFLIQYYNGEERAKGNILERFSAQQFPDLHSELNLSSLELGDSALYFCASSVDGGNNSPLHFGNGTRLTVT.

The chain joins TRBV7-9 to TRBJ1-1; tentatively, D is TRBD1 (6 bases). The CDR3 loop spans 15 amino acids. Germline V CDR1 and CDR2: SEHNR, FQNEAQ (reference sequence). V was shortened by 5 bases and J by 0 bases, with 13 bases between the two germline ends. The CDR3 bases are TGTGCCAGCAGCCAATGGACAGCCATGAACACTGAAGCTTTCTTT. The encoded protein is CASSQWTAMNTEAFF.

This clone was found once. J is TRBJ2-2 and V is TRBV15; 10 bases line up with TRBD1. CDR3 length: 17 residues. The V gene's germline CDR1 is LNHNV and CDR2 YYDKDF (reference sequence). Trimming took 5 bases from V and 5 from J; bases not matched to a gene: 11. The CDR3 sequence: CATSAAGTGDITGELFF. In nucleotides, the CDR3 is TGTGCCACCAGCGCAGCCGGGACAGGGGATATAACCGGGGAGCTGTTTTTT.

The chain joins TRBV13 to TRBJ2-7; D might be TRBD2 (5 bases). This CDR3 comprises 13 residues. Germline lookup yields CDR1 PRHDT and CDR2 FYEKMQ (reference sequence). The V end was cut by 5 bases, the J end by 3 bases, with 11 bases between. CDR3 residues: CASSPARGYEQYF. CDR3 sequence (DNA): TGTGCCAGCAGCCCGGCCCGGGGCTACGAGCAGTACTTC.

In nucleotides, the CDR3 is TGTGCCAGCATGGTGGAGGTCCACGAGCAGTACTTC. Its translation is CASMVEVHEQYF. The rearrangement links TRBV7-9 to TRBJ2-7; tentatively, D is TRBD2 (5 bases). This CDR3 is 12 amino acids long. V was pared by 7 bases and J by 5 bases, with 12 bases between. Germline values: CDR1 SEHNR, CDR2 FQNEAQ (reference sequence).